This record concerns one TCR beta chain sequence. Its antigen remains unknown. The data originate from a study of blood T cells in healthy people across ages. Study-level points and caveats: A roughly linear fall in TCR beta diversity per million T cells was seen with increasing age. Any changes in expanded clonotypes were possibly confounded, as donor CMV status remained unknown.

With a J-beta primer mix and a sample-barcoded 5' primer, a second PCR ran about 7 to 11 cycles. TCRdb reanalysed the 5' RACE reads using MiXCR and keeps one entry per CDR3 protein. This table holds over 600,000 distinct CDR3 sequences, 21% found once. Trimming took 0 bases from V and 7 from J, leaving 8 bases between them. The CDR3 sequence is 13 residues long. CDR1 is SGHAT, CDR2 FQNNGV, per germline. This receptor was identified in a man in his 70s in good health. The chain employs TRBV11-2 and TRBJ2-3; D unresolved. Sequencing used blood. In nucleotides, the CDR3 is TGTGCCAGCAGCTTAGAACAGACGAATACGCAGTATTTT. Encoded protein: CASSLEQTNTQYF.